The 30 T cell receptor beta chains reported below all come from one sample, sequenced in a study of CD8 T cells in Susac syndrome. Random hexamers were used to reverse transcribe roughly 0.45 to 1 ug of RNA. TCRdb reprocessed the immunoSEQ multiplex PCR reads via MiXCR and lists one record per CDR3 protein. The sample yields roughly 330,000 distinct CDR3 sequences, around 90% seen once. Sequencing used CD4+ T cells from PBMCs. Receptors were obtained from a human donor with multiple sclerosis.

The gene calls are TRBV2 and TRBJ2-1; the D gene is possibly TRBD1 (5 bases). Trimming pared 2 bases from V and 9 bases from J, leaving 17 bases between. CDR3 length: 15 amino acids. Germline lookup yields CDR1 SNHLY and CDR2 FYNNEI. The CDR3, as DNA: TGTGCCAGCAGTGAATTAGAGGCAGGGCCCGCTGAGCAGTTCTTC. This translates into CASSELEAGPAEQFF.

V usage is TRBV6-2 or TRBV6-3 and J usage is TRBJ2-5; no clear D gene. The V gene's germline CDR1 is MNHEY and CDR2 SVGEGT. V lost 7 bases and J 2 bases, leaving 8 bases between the germline ends. The CDR3 has 12 residues. The CDR3 spells CASKGPQETQYF. The CDR3 bases are TGTGCCAGCAAAGGACCTCAAGAGACCCAGTACTTC.

The chain is built from TRBV3-1 and TRBJ2-5; perhaps TRBD2 as D (6 bases). Germline CDR1 is LGHDT and CDR2 is YNNKEL (reference sequence). The V end lost 3 bases, the J end lost 1 base, and 9 bases lay between the germline ends. The CDR3 has 14 amino acids. Here the CDR3 reads CASSQAGPQETQYF. Written as DNA, the CDR3 is TGTGCCAGCAGCCAGGCGGGACCCCAAGAGACCCAGTACTTC.

This rearrangement joins TRBV11-2 to TRBJ2-1; D uncertain. This CDR3 is built from 13 residues. Per the germline V gene, CDR1 is SGHAT and CDR2 is FQNNGV. V lost 0 bases to trimming and J lost 11 bases, with 11 bases between them. The CDR3 loop reads CASSLDRRPKQFF. CDR3 nucleotides: TGTGCCAGCAGCTTAGATAGACGGCCCAAGCAGTTCTTC.

This chain links TRBV7-3 with TRBJ1-6, with TRBD1 matching 7 bases. This CDR3 has 14 residues. CDR1 and CDR2 from the germline V gene are SGHTA and FQGTGA. Unmatched junction bases numbered 4, after V lost 4 bases and J lost 7 bases. CDR3 nucleotides: TGTGCCAGCAGCTCCGGGACAGACAATTCACCCCTCCACTTT. It yields the protein CASSSGTDNSPLHF.

The chain is built from TRBV15 and TRBJ2-5, with D perhaps matching TRBD1 (6 bases). CDR3 length equals 16 residues. V was pared by 4 bases and J by 2 bases, with 17 bases between. Looked up from germline, CDR1 is LNHNV and CDR2 is YYDKDF (reference sequence). CDR3 nucleotide sequence: TGTGCCACCAGCATGACCCAGGGACACGTACAAGAGACCCAGTACTTC. Amino acids: CATSMTQGHVQETQYF.

The rearrangement links TRBV5-1 to TRBJ1-2; D unresolved. V dropped 2 bases and J dropped 7 bases, with 15 bases sitting between them. The CDR3 is made up of 14 amino acids. CDR1 and CDR2 from the germline V gene are SGHRS and YFSETQ. CDR3 amino acids: CASSLESLGRGYTF. The CDR3 region has the DNA TGCGCCAGCAGCTTAGAGAGCCTCGGACGTGGCTACACCTTC. Full variable domain (missing parts from reference TRBV5-1 and TRBJ1-2): KAGVTQTPRYLIKTRGQQVTLSCSPISGHRSVSWYQQTPGQGLQFLFEYFSETQRNKGNFPGRFSGRQFSNSRSEMNVSTLELGDSALYLCASSLESLGRGYTFGSGTRLTVV.

The V call is TRBV7-2, the J call TRBJ2-2; 7 bases align to TRBD1. The CDR3 is 16 residues long. V trimming: 5 bases; J trimming: 6 bases; junction bases outside the gene matches: 12. Germline V CDR1 and CDR2: SGHTA, FQGNSA. This CDR3 is CASSPTGTARAGELFF. The CDR3 nucleotides read TGTGCCAGCAGCCCTACCGGGACAGCCAGAGCCGGGGAGCTGTTTTTT.

The sample holds one count of this clonotype. The rearrangement links TRBV30 to TRBJ1-5; D might be TRBD1 (5 bases). The CDR3 runs 13 residues. V lost 1 base and J 4 bases, leaving 8 bases between the germline ends. From germline, CDR1 is GTSNPN and CDR2 SVGIG (reference sequence). CDR3 amino acids: CAWSAQGNQPQHF. CDR3 DNA sequence: TGTGCCTGGAGTGCGCAGGGTAATCAGCCCCAGCATTTT.

The CDR3: CASSYSTAGATGTQYF. The CDR3 coding sequence is TGTGCCAGCAGTTACTCGACGGCAGGGGCAACGGGTACGCAGTATTTT. The chain joins TRBV6-6 to TRBJ2-3, with TRBD1 as a possible D gene (6 bases). Trimming took 0 bases from V and 8 from J, leaving 18 bases between them. The CDR3 is 16 amino acids. The germline V gene encodes CDR1 MNHNY and CDR2 SVGAGI (reference sequence).

The CDR3 is CASSQVGQGAEAFF. The CDR3 region has the DNA TGTGCCAGCAGCCAGGTGGGACAGGGGGCTGAAGCTTTCTTT. V usage is TRBV4-2 and J usage is TRBJ1-1, with 11 nucleotides matching TRBD1. V was pared by 3 bases and J by 6 bases, with 3 bases of the junction left unmatched. Germline assignment: CDR1 LGHNA and CDR2 YNFKEQ. This CDR3 comprises 14 residues.

This rearrangement joins TRBV20-1 to TRBJ2-7; unclear D gene. Germline V gene lookup returns CDR1 DFQATT and CDR2 SNEGSKA (reference sequence). The CDR3 is 12 amino acids. Trimming stripped 3 bases from V and 2 bases from J, with 8 bases between. The CDR3 loop reads CSARARPYEQYF. The CDR3 DNA reads TGCAGTGCTAGGGCCCGTCCCTACGAGCAGTACTTC.

The chain couples TRBV7-9 to TRBJ1-4; D gene ambiguous. Germline CDR1 and CDR2: SEHNR and FQNEAQ (reference sequence). The germline V and J ends were trimmed by 1 base and 7 bases, with 19 bases remaining between them. The CDR3 spans 17 residues. The CDR3 here is CASSLVHGGSFGEKLFF. CDR3 in DNA: TGTGCCAGCAGCTTAGTCCATGGAGGGAGTTTTGGTGAAAAACTGTTTTTT.

This clonotype showed up just a few times. This chain connects TRBV7-3 to TRBJ2-5, with D possibly matching TRBD1 (6 bases). Trimming left V 2 bases short and J 5 bases short, with 12 bases between. This CDR3 spans 14 amino acids. Germline loops: CDR1 SGHTA, CDR2 FQGTGA. The CDR3 DNA follows: TGTGCCAGCAGCTTAGGCAGGGGTGCGGAGACCCAGTACTTC. It is translated as CASSLGRGAETQYF.

The chain employs TRBV20-1 and TRBJ2-7, with 11 bases fitting TRBD2. Trimming removed 5 bases from V and 1 base from J; junction bases left unmatched: 13. The germline V gene encodes CDR1 DFQATT and CDR2 SNEGSKA (reference sequence). The CDR3 runs 17 residues. CDR3 amino acids: CSARKLAGGLPSYEQYF. CDR3 nucleotide sequence: TGCAGTGCTCGCAAGCTAGCGGGGGGCCTTCCATCCTACGAGCAGTACTTC.

V and J are TRBV19 and TRBJ1-5; D unclear. Germline lookup yields CDR1 LNHDA and CDR2 SQIVND (reference sequence). This CDR3 has 16 amino acids. V lost 3 bases to trimming and J lost 7 bases, with 19 bases between them. CDR3 bases: TGTGCCAGTAGTATTCTACCCGGACGGAACGGGCAGCCCCAGCATTTT. Its protein is CASSILPGRNGQPQHF.

V usage is TRBV6-5 and J usage is TRBJ2-7; D is perhaps TRBD1 (5 bases). The CDR3 totals 14 residues. V dropped 2 bases and J dropped 2 bases, with 10 bases sitting between them. From germline, CDR1 is MNHEY and CDR2 SVGAGI. The chain's CDR3 is CASSYRAGTYEQYF. CDR3 DNA: TGTGCCAGCAGTTACCGGGCAGGGACCTACGAGCAGTACTTC.

The chain has TRBV30 and TRBJ1-2, with 8 bases matching TRBD1. Trimming took 3 bases from V and 4 from J; bases not matched to a gene: 10. Germline loops: CDR1 GTSNPN, CDR2 SVGIG (reference sequence). CDR3 size: 15 residues. This CDR3 is CAWSPGTGSSYGYTF. The CDR3 nucleotides are TGTGCCTGGAGCCCCGGGACAGGATCCTCCTATGGCTACACCTTC.

As DNA, the CDR3 is TGTGCCAGCAGCCCTGAGGGGCGAACGGGGCTGGAGACCCAGTACTTC. It codes for CASSPEGRTGLETQYF. This chain connects TRBV9 to TRBJ2-5; D might be TRBD1 or TRBD2, each matching 5 bases. Trimming took 4 bases from V and 5 from J, leaving 21 bases between them. The CDR3 sequence is 16 residues long. Germline V gene lookup returns CDR1 SGDLS and CDR2 YYNGEE. Filled out from reference TRBV9 and TRBJ2-5, the complete variable domain reads DSGVTQTPKHLITATGQRVTLRCSPRSGDLSVYWYQQSLDQGLQFLIQYYNGEERAKGNILERFSAQQFPDLHSELNLSSLELGDSALYFCASSPEGRTGLETQYFGPGTRLLVL.

The CDR3 bases are TGTGCCAGCAGCTCAATAGGGACTAGCGGGAATTTTAGAGACGAGCAGTACTTC. Encoded protein: CASSSIGTSGNFRDEQYF. The chain recombines TRBV7-4 with TRBJ2-7, with 13 bases identical to TRBD2. Losses at the gene ends were 4 bases for V and 5 bases for J; bases not matched to a gene: 14. Germline CDR1 SGHVT, CDR2 SQSDAQ. CDR3 length: 18 residues.

The chain has TRBV20-1 and TRBJ2-5; D is unclear. The CDR3 sequence is 11 residues long. The germline V and J ends were trimmed by 3 bases and 3 bases, with 5 bases remaining between them. Germline V lookup: CDR1 DFQATT, CDR2 SNEGSKA (reference sequence). CDR3 DNA sequence: TGCAGTGCTAGTCGTGAAGAGACCCAGTACTTC. Its protein product is CSASREETQYF.

The gene calls are TRBV9 and TRBJ2-3, with 12 positions matching TRBD2. This CDR3 comprises 17 residues. Trimming cost V 0 bases and J 3 bases; bases outside gene matches: 5. Germline V lookup: CDR1 SGDLS, CDR2 YYNGEE. The CDR3 coding sequence is TGTGCCAGCAGCGTAGGTCTAGCGGGGGGGCCGACAGATACGCAGTATTTT. Translation gives CASSVGLAGGPTDTQYF.

This chain connects TRBV24-1 to TRBJ2-1; 11 positions match TRBD2. The CDR3 has 16 residues. Germline trimming cut 3 bases from V and 3 bases from J; bases unmatched to any gene: 3. The germline V gene encodes CDR1 KGHDR and CDR2 SFDVKD. CDR3 nucleotide sequence: TGTGCCACCAGTGATACCGGGACTAGCGGCTACAATGAGCAGTTCTTC. It codes for CATSDTGTSGYNEQFF.

The rearrangement uses TRBV6-5 and TRBJ2-2, with 10 nucleotides matching TRBD2. The germline V gene has CDR1 MNHEY and CDR2 SVGAGI. There are 15 residues in the CDR3. V trimming: 2 bases; J trimming: 5 bases; junction bases outside the gene matches: 2. This chain's CDR3 is CASSYRTSGTGELFF. The CDR3 nucleotides read TGTGCCAGCAGTTACAGGACTAGCGGTACCGGGGAGCTGTTTTTT.

Remarks on this clonotype: One junction end disagrees with the germline gene, perhaps due to a read error. The chain joins TRBV15 to TRBJ2-5; D might be TRBD1 (6 bases). The CDR3 is 16 residues long. The germline V gene encodes CDR1 LNHNV and CDR2 YYDKDF (reference sequence). The CDR3 loop is CATGRGTTGQKETQYF. In DNA form, the CDR3 reads TGTGCCACCGGCAGAGGAACGACCGGACAGAAAGAGACCCAGTACTTC.

The chain couples TRBV12-3 or TRBV12-4 to TRBJ2-2, with D unresolved. The CDR3 contains 15 residues. Trimming shortened V by 3 bases and J by 9 bases, and 17 bases separated the two germline ends. Here the CDR3 DNA reads TGTGCCAGCAGTTTCTCCCCTATCTCGCCAAGGGAGCTGTTTTTT. Translated, it gives CASSFSPISPRELFF.

The rearrangement links TRBV7-6 to TRBJ2-2; tentative D call: TRBD2 (7 bases). The CDR3 is made up of 15 amino acids. Germline assignment: CDR1 SGHVS and CDR2 FNYEAQ. With 6 bases removed from V and 3 bases from J, the gap between germline ends came to 14 bases. CDR3 nucleotide sequence: TGTGCCAGCAGTCCGCCGGGGGGCTACACCGGGGAGCTGTTTTTT. Its translation: CASSPPGGYTGELFF. Variable domain in full (rest from reference TRBV7-6 and TRBJ2-2): GAGVSQSPRYKVTKRGQDVALRCDPISGHVSLYWYRQALGQGPEFLTYFNYEAQQDKSGLPNDRFSAERPEGSISTLTIQRTEQRDSAMYRCASSPPGGYTGELFFGEGSRLTVL.

The chain employs TRBV12-3 or TRBV12-4 and TRBJ2-2; D may be TRBD1 or TRBD2 (6 bases each). The CDR3 loop spans 16 amino acids. Trimming cost V 3 bases and J 6 bases, with 17 bases left between them. The CDR3 loop reads CASSLGLRGQSGELFF. The CDR3 DNA reads as TGTGCCAGCAGTTTGGGCCTACGGGGGCAGTCCGGGGAGCTGTTTTTT.

Points on this clonotype: A junction end diverges from the germline sequence, so it may reflect a read error. The chain has TRBV7-2 and TRBJ2-1; a possible D gene is TRBD2 (6 bases). Germline V gene sequence: CDR1 SGHTA, CDR2 FQGNSA. The CDR3 extends over 15 amino acids. CDR3 residues: CASSVASGRSNEQFF. CDR3 coding DNA: TGTGCCAGCAGCGTAGCCAGCGGGCGAAGTAATGAGCAGTTCTTC.

This sequence joins TRBV30 and TRBJ2-2; a weak D match, TRBD2 (6 bases). In germline, CDR1 is GTSNPN, CDR2 SVGIG (reference sequence). This CDR3 is 15 amino acids long. V dropped 4 bases and J dropped 5 bases, with 17 bases sitting between them. The CDR3 loop reads CAWTPGLSRTGELFF. In nucleotides, the CDR3 is TGTGCCTGGACCCCGGGACTCTCGAGGACCGGGGAGCTGTTTTTT.